These 21 T cell receptor beta chains were sequenced from one sample in a study of type 1 and type 2 diabetes patients. PCR was run on genomic DNA. A primer set of 30 forward and 13 reverse primers amplified the CDR3. Using its own MiXCR run on the multiplex PCR reads, TCRdb lists one record per CDR3 protein. The table shows 270,000 or so distinct CDR3 sequences, with roughly 48% occurring only once. Input material: peripheral blood mononuclear cells (PBMCs). Receptors originate from a young man with type 2 diabetes.

This clonotype showed up just a few times. The chain employs TRBV19 and TRBJ1-2; D gene uncertain. In germline, CDR1 is LNHDA, CDR2 SQIVND (reference sequence). With 3 bases removed from V and 6 bases from J, the gap between germline ends came to 17 bases. The CDR3 covers 15 residues. This chain's CDR3 is CASSIQGGRPHGYTF. CDR3 bases: TGTGCCAGTAGTATCCAAGGCGGTCGCCCCCATGGCTACACCTTC.

This CDR3 is CASSWDRYQSYGYTF. The CDR3 nucleotides are TGCGCCAGCAGCTGGGACAGGTACCAATCTTATGGCTACACCTTC. The gene calls are TRBV5-1 and TRBJ1-2; TRBD1 matches at 8 bases. After removal of 3 bases from V and 5 bases from J, the junction contained 9 bases not matched to a gene. Per the germline V gene, CDR1 is SGHRS and CDR2 is YFSETQ. CDR3 length equals 15 residues.

This clonotype was detected many times. This sequence joins TRBV15 and TRBJ1-1, with TRBD1 as a possible D gene (5 bases). Germline lookup yields CDR1 LNHNV and CDR2 YYDKDF (reference sequence). The CDR3 spans 13 residues. V lost 3 bases to trimming and J lost 4 bases, with 9 bases between them. The CDR3 bases are TGTGCCACCAGCAGGGGGCGAAGCACTGAAGCTTTCTTT. It translates to CATSRGRSTEAFF.

The chain couples TRBV11-1 to TRBJ1-6; D is undetermined. CDR1 is SGHAT and CDR2 is FQDESV in the germline V gene (reference sequence). The ends were cut back, 6 bases at V and 7 bases at J, with 4 bases in the middle. The CDR3 has 11 amino acids. The CDR3 reads CASRGNSPLHF. CDR3 nucleotides: TGTGCCAGCAGAGGGAATTCACCCCTCCACTTT.

This clonotype has only one observation. The chain links TRBV7-2 to TRBJ2-1, with 9 nucleotides matching TRBD2. The CDR3 is made up of 17 amino acids. After removal of 3 bases from V and 8 bases from J, the junction contained 14 bases not matched to a gene. Germline V gene data show CDR1 as SGHTA and CDR2 as FQGNSA. CDR3 loop: CASSLAGEASGVDEQFF. The CDR3 DNA reads as TGTGCCAGCAGCTTGGCCGGGGAGGCTAGCGGGGTGGATGAGCAGTTCTTC.

The V and J genes are TRBV19 and TRBJ1-2; perhaps TRBD1 as D (5 bases). The ends were cut back, 5 bases at V and 4 bases at J, with 17 bases in the middle. The CDR3 is made up of 15 amino acids. CDR1 and CDR2 from the germline V gene are LNHDA and SQIVND (reference sequence). CDR3 in DNA: TGTGCCAGTAGTCCTTTACGGACAACGATCTATGGCTACACCTTC. Translated: CASSPLRTTIYGYTF.

The genes are TRBV10-3 and TRBJ2-2; TRBD1 agrees at 7 bases. Germline V gene sequence: CDR1 ENHRY, CDR2 SYGVKD. The CDR3 contains 17 residues. V lost 0 bases and J lost 5; bases outside the gene matches: 9. CDR3 sequence: CAISESRQGVWTGELFF. The CDR3 region has the DNA TGTGCCATCAGTGAGTCGAGACAGGGAGTGTGGACCGGGGAGCTGTTTTTT.

The table lists this clonotype with a few counts. The chain is built from TRBV7-2 and TRBJ2-2; maybe TRBD2 (5 bases). The CDR3 contains 13 residues. The V gene's germline CDR1 is SGHTA and CDR2 FQGNSA. With 6 bases removed from V and 3 bases from J, the gap between germline ends came to 8 bases. This CDR3 is CASSLRDTGELFF. CDR3 DNA: TGTGCCAGCAGTTTGCGGGACACCGGGGAGCTGTTTTTT.

The table lists this clonotype with a few counts. The chain joins TRBV19 to TRBJ2-1; 10 nucleotides line up with TRBD2. Trimming removed 7 bases from V and 5 bases from J; junction bases left unmatched: 11. Germline values: CDR1 LNHDA, CDR2 SQIVND (reference sequence). CDR3 length equals 16 residues. The DNA for the CDR3 is TGTGCCAGTACTGGGGGGGCTAGCGGGAGCAACAATGAGCAGTTCTTC. Its protein product is CASTGGASGSNNEQFF.

The chain uses TRBV28 and TRBJ2-3, with a weak D call TRBD2 (5 bases). The CDR3 contains 11 residues. Germline CDR1 MDHEN, CDR2 SYDVKM. V lost 5 bases and J 8 bases, leaving 8 bases between the germline ends. The CDR3 here is CASSLSGTQYF. The DNA for the CDR3 is TGTGCCAGCAGTCTCAGCGGTACGCAGTATTTT.

This clonotype was found a few times. The rearrangement links TRBV9 to TRBJ2-7; 8 bases are shared with TRBD1. Germline V gene sequence: CDR1 SGDLS, CDR2 YYNGEE. The CDR3 has 12 amino acids. The trim removed 3 bases at V and 5 bases at J, leaving 1 base unmatched. The CDR3 region has the DNA TGTGCCAGCAGCGCGACAGGGGACGAGCAGTACTTC. This sequence encodes CASSATGDEQYF.

This clonotype was picked up a small number of times. The rearrangement joins TRBV9 to TRBJ2-5; D is unresolved. The CDR3 has 15 residues. Deletions cut 1 base from V and 5 bases from J, with 15 bases between. Looked up from germline, CDR1 is SGDLS and CDR2 is YYNGEE. The CDR3 bases are TGTGCCAGCAGCGTACAAGGCGGCCTGAAGGAGACCCAGTACTTC. Translation gives CASSVQGGLKETQYF. Using reference TRBV9 and TRBJ2-5 for the parts outside the CDR3, the full variable domain is DSGVTQTPKHLITATGQRVTLRCSPRSGDLSVYWYQQSLDQGLQFLIQYYNGEERAKGNILERFSAQQFPDLHSELNLSSLELGDSALYFCASSVQGGLKETQYFGPGTRLLVL.

This clonotype was seen once. The chain joins TRBV6-1 to TRBJ2-7, with D possibly being TRBD2 (5 bases). Germline assignment: CDR1 MNHNS and CDR2 SASEGT. The CDR3 is made up of 15 amino acids. Trimming shortened V by 1 base and J by 3 bases, and 13 bases separated the two germline ends. The CDR3 loop is CASSEGTSTLYEQYF. In DNA form, the CDR3 reads TGTGCCAGCAGTGAAGGGACTTCCACCCTCTACGAGCAGTACTTC.

This clonotype appeared a few times. J is TRBJ1-5 and V is TRBV4-3; D gene ambiguous. The CDR3 is made up of 13 amino acids. The ends were cut back, 2 bases at V and 6 bases at J, with 8 bases in the middle. The germline gives CDR1 LGHNA, CDR2 YSLEER. CDR3 region: CASSQSSGQPQHF. CDR3 DNA sequence: TGCGCCAGCAGCCAATCTAGTGGTCAGCCCCAGCATTTT.

This clonotype was seen a single time. V and J are TRBV7-2 and TRBJ1-2; D perhaps matches TRBD1 (6 bases). V lost 4 bases and J 4 bases, leaving 22 bases between the germline ends. The CDR3 covers 17 residues. The germline gives CDR1 SGHTA, CDR2 FQGNSA. Here the CDR3 DNA reads TGTGCCAGCAGCTCACCCCCCTACGACAGGTCTTTCTATGGCTACACCTTC. Translation gives CASSSPPYDRSFYGYTF.

This clonotype was found a few times. This chain uses TRBV27 with TRBJ1-2, with a possible D match to TRBD1 (5 bases). This CDR3 is built from 14 residues. V dropped 3 bases and J dropped 4 bases, with 12 bases sitting between them. The V gene's germline CDR1 is MNHEY and CDR2 SMNVEV (reference sequence). CDR3: CASSFLGVGYGYTF. The CDR3 DNA reads as TGTGCCAGCAGTTTTTTAGGGGTCGGCTATGGCTACACCTTC.

This clonotype was detected only a few times. This chain uses TRBV19 with TRBJ2-3; 9 bases line up with TRBD2. V was pared by 5 bases and J by 1 base, with 13 bases of the junction left unmatched. From germline, CDR1 is LNHDA and CDR2 SQIVND (reference sequence). The CDR3 totals 18 residues. The DNA of the CDR3 is TGTGCCAGTAGTCCGATTCCAGGCCTAGCGGGACGCACAGATACGCAGTATTTT. Translated: CASSPIPGLAGRTDTQYF.

V and J are TRBV7-3 and TRBJ1-2, with D tentatively TRBD1 (6 bases). Between the trimmed V and J ends, which lost 2 bases and 6 bases, there was a span of 10 bases. Germline CDR1 reads SGHTA; CDR2 reads FQGTGA. This CDR3 is built from 13 residues. The CDR3 loop reads CASSLRAGDGYTF. The CDR3 DNA is TGTGCCAGCAGCTTACGGGCAGGGGATGGCTACACCTTC.

V usage is TRBV28 and J usage is TRBJ2-7; 11 positions match TRBD2. V dropped 1 base and J dropped 0; count of bases not matched to a gene: 5. The V gene's germline CDR1 is MDHEN and CDR2 SYDVKM. This CDR3 is 17 amino acids long. CDR3 nucleotide sequence: TGTGCCAGCAGTTTATACGGACTAGCGGGTGACTCCTACGAGCAGTACTTC. This encodes CASSLYGLAGDSYEQYF.

In regard to this clonotype: A read error may be the cause here, since a much bigger clone is one base away. The chain combines TRBV15 with TRBJ2-6; maybe TRBD1 (6 bases). Looked up from germline, CDR1 is LNHNV and CDR2 is YYDKDF (reference sequence). This CDR3 comprises 16 residues. Here the CDR3 reads CTTLGQKSSGANVLTF. The CDR3 nucleotides are TGTACCACCTTAGGACAGAAAAGCTCTGGGGCCAACGTCCTGACTTTC.

V is TRBV6-6 and J is TRBJ1-1; D is uncertain. Trimming shortened V by 6 bases and J by 6 bases, and 20 bases separated the two germline ends. The germline V gene has CDR1 MNHNY and CDR2 SVGAGI (reference sequence). The CDR3 runs 15 residues. CDR3: CASSGEDGFFSEAFF. DNA for the CDR3: TGTGCCAGCAGCGGAGAGGACGGCTTCTTCTCTGAAGCTTTCTTT.